The source of this TCR beta chain is a study of patients and donors after allogeneic stem cell transplantation. This clonotype was seen at least ten times. In TCRdb, the RT-PCR reads were re-called with MiXCR into one record per CDR3 protein. Here the sample spans about 30,000 distinct CDR3 sequences, 7.5% to 9% being singletons. The sequence was obtained from a human donor who was either an allogeneic HSCT recipient or a stem cell or donor lymphocyte infusion donor (not recorded which). It is not recorded whose cells these are; they may come from a transplant donor. Sequencing input: blood, either unsorted or a sorted T cell fraction (not recorded which).

The CDR3 coding sequence is TGCGCCAGCAGCTCGGACAGGGCGGGATTCAATGAGCAGTTCTTC. Translated: CASSSDRAGFNEQFF. This chain links TRBV5-1 with TRBJ2-1; TRBD1 matches 8 bases. The CDR3 contains 15 residues. The germline V gene has CDR1 SGHRS and CDR2 YFSETQ. V was pared by 3 bases and J by 6 bases, with 8 bases of the junction left unmatched.